This is a list of T cell receptor beta chains from one sample in a study of tumor-infiltrating lymphocytes in primary liver carcinoma. TCRdb reanalysed the multiplex PCR reads using MiXCR and keeps one entry per CDR3 protein. The sample holds more than 45,000 distinct CDR3 sequences, 70% to 80% seen once. Sequencing was performed on liver tumor tissue from sampling region 3. The receptor set was obtained from a man aged 40-49 years with primary liver carcinoma and hepatitis B virus infection. Each CDR3 is given with its conserved first and last residue. A D gene is named only where the DNA matches it firmly. Clone size is not always given. Where it is, it says once, few, many or a class for expanded clones.

many,TRBD1,TRBV12-3/TRBV12-4,TRBJ1-2,TGTGCCAGCAGTTTAGGACAGGGGGACTATGGCTACACCTTC,CASSLGQGDYGYTF
many,TRBD2,TRBV6-5,TRBJ2-3,TGTGCCAGCAGTACACCCAACTTAGCGGGAGGTTCCCTCACAGATACGCAGTATTTT,CASSTPNLAGGSLTDTQYF
.,.,TRBV11-2,TRBJ2-5,TGTCCCATCAGATCCCGGGACTCGGCCCACCAAGAGAGCCAGTACTTC,CPIRSRDSAHQESQYF
.,TRBD1,TRBV14,TRBJ1-2,TGTGCCAGCAGTCAAGCGGGGGCCCTGGGACAGTTGTATGGCTACACCTTC,CASSQAGALGQLYGYTF
.,TRBD1,TRBV29-1,TRBJ2-3,TGCAGCGTTGTCGGGACAGTAGATATGCAGTATTTT,CSVVGTVDMQYF
few,.,TRBV29-1,TRBJ2-2,TGCAGCGTCGCTACAAACACCGGGGTGCTGTTTTTT,CSVATNTGVLFF
.,.,TRBV20-1,TRBJ2-3,TGCAGTGCAACATTCGGCACAGATACGCAGTATTTT,CSATFGTDTQYF
.,.,TRBV4-2,TRBJ1-5,TGTACCAGCCGCCAAGATTACTGCGAGCTGGGGCCCCAGCATTTT,CTSRQDYCELGPQHF
once,.,TRBV12-3/TRBV12-4,TRBJ2-1,TGTGCCAGCAGCCCAAGACTAAATGTCGATGAGCAGCTCTTC,CASSPRLNVDEQLF
.,TRBD2,TRBV12-3/TRBV12-4,TRBJ2-1,TGTGCATGCAGGCCTAGCGGCGGTGAGCAGTTCTTC,CACRPSGGEQFF
.,.,TRBV13,TRBJ1-1,TGTGCCAGTAGCTTAGCCCGCACTGAAGCTATCTTT,CASSLARTEAIF
.,.,TRBV4-2,TRBJ1-5,TGTGCCATCAGCCAAATAGTGACGCGGCAGCCCCAGCATTTT,CAISQIVTRQPQHF